This is a list of T cell receptor beta chains from one sample in a study of T cell repertoires in cytomegalovirus infection. Which antigens these TCRs recognize remains unknown. TCRdb processed the reads anew with MiXCR; each CDR3 protein has one entry. This repertoire shows 550,000 to 850,000 distinct CDR3 sequences, roughly 36% found once; its top ten account for over 15%. Source: cultured PBMCs, taken from culture after CMV antigen stimulation. All receptors derive from a human donor in good health (CMV status not recorded). Some clones in this sample may be carry-over from other donors' samples. The CDR3 runs from the conserved cysteine through the conserved F or W. D genes are given only for firm matches. Size values are once, few and many counts, or a class for expanded clones, and some rows have none.

V	size	D	J	DNA	CDR3
TRBV7-2	-	TRBD1	TRBJ2-7	TGTGCCAGCAGCTTACTACAGGGGAAAGGCGAGCAGTACTTC	CASSLLQGKGEQYF
TRBV6-8	once	-	TRBJ2-3	TGTGCCAGCAGACAAAGAACCGGGACGTGGATCTCTAGCACAGATACGCAGTATTTT	CASRQRTGTWISSTDTQYF
TRBV20-1	-	-	TRBJ2-1	TGCAGTGCTAGTCTGAGGACCGGTAACAATGAGCAGTTCTTC	CSASLRTGNNEQFF
TRBV11-2	-	TRBD2	TRBJ2-1	TGTGCCAGCACCCGGACTAGCGGGCAAAACAATGAGCAGTTCTTC	CASTRTSGQNNEQFF
TRBV7-2	few	-	TRBJ2-7	TGTGCCAGCAGCTTAGGGGGCAGGGTCGAACGCGAGCAGTACTTC	CASSLGGRVEREQYF
TRBV12-3/TRBV12-4	-	-	TRBJ2-5	TGTGCCAGCAGTTTCATGGGAGGCCCACAAGAGACCCAGTACTTC	CASSFMGGPQETQYF
TRBV12-3/TRBV12-4	few	TRBD2	TRBJ2-5	TGTGCCAGCAGTTCGACTCGACTAGCGGGGTTAAAATACCAAGAGACCCAGTACTTC	CASSSTRLAGLKYQETQYF
TRBV20-1	once	-	TRBJ1-1	TGCAGTGCTCGTGATGACAGGCCTAACACTGAAGCTTTCTTT	CSARDDRPNTEAFF
TRBV27	-	TRBD2	TRBJ2-7	TGTGCCAGCAGGGGACTAGCGTCTCCCGAGGGCGAGCAGTACTTC	CASRGLASPEGEQYF
TRBV6-6	-	TRBD1	TRBJ2-5	TGTGCCAGCAGTTACAGGGGGCGGCAAGAGACCCAGTACTTC	CASSYRGRQETQYF
TRBV5-1	-	-	TRBJ2-5	TGCGCCAGCAGCTGGGGTTTGCCAGACCAAGAGACCCAGTACTTC	CASSWGLPDQETQYF
TRBV19	-	TRBD1	TRBJ2-3	TGTGCCAGTAGGTCACAGGGGGCTTCAGATACGCAGTATTTT	CASRSQGASDTQYF
TRBV12-3/TRBV12-4	few	-	TRBJ1-6	TGTGCCAGCAGCCCGGTCCAGGACTCACCCCTCCACTTT	CASSPVQDSPLHF
TRBV20-1	once	TRBD2	TRBJ2-5	TGCAGTGCTAGAGTGGCTAGCGGGGGGGCCGGTGAGACCCAGTACTTC	CSARVASGGAGETQYF
TRBV7-2	-	-	TRBJ2-3	TGTGCCAGCAGCCTCTACTGGAGGTCGGATACGCAGTATTTT	CASSLYWRSDTQYF
TRBV27	-	TRBD1	TRBJ1-5	TGTGCCAGCAGTTATAGACAGGGGGATGGTCAGCCCCAGCATTTT	CASSYRQGDGQPQHF
TRBV28	-	TRBD1	TRBJ1-1	TGTGCCAGCATCGTGACAGGGGAAGCTTTCTTT	CASIVTGEAFF
TRBV7-2	few	-	TRBJ2-1	TGTGCCAGCAGCCAGATGGGGGGATCCTACAATGAGCAGTTCTTC	CASSQMGGSYNEQFF
TRBV7-2	many	-	TRBJ2-2	TGTGCCAGCAGCTTAGCAGGGAGAGTCGGGGAGCTGTTTTTT	CASSLAGRVGELFF
TRBV18	-	-	TRBJ2-7	TGTGCCAGCTCACCAGCTAGCAGGACTTACGAGCAGTACTTC	CASSPASRTYEQYF
TRBV19	-	-	TRBJ2-3	TGTGCCAGTACCCCGGTTTCTGGATGGTCAGATACGCAGTATTTT	CASTPVSGWSDTQYF
TRBV7-8	many	-	TRBJ1-2	TGTGCCAGCAGCTTCCGTCGTAGTGAGGGCGGCTACACCTTC	CASSFRRSEGGYTF
TRBV18	few	-	TRBJ2-7	TGTGCCAGCTCACCCGAATTCAAATCCTACGAGCAGTACTTC	CASSPEFKSYEQYF
TRBV7-9	few	TRBD2	TRBJ2-5	TGTGCCAGCAGCCCCCTGGGGCTAGCGGGACCAACCCTTCAAGAGACCCAGTACTTC	CASSPLGLAGPTLQETQYF
TRBV6-1	-	-	TRBJ1-1	TGTGCCAGCAGTGCCTCCCGGCTATCTGAAGCTTTCTTT	CASSASRLSEAFF
TRBV10-3	once	-	TRBJ2-3	TGTGCCATCAGTGAGGTGAGGGCAGGGGACCCCACAGATACGCAGTATTTT	CAISEVRAGDPTDTQYF
TRBV19	few	-	TRBJ2-5	TGTGCCACCCCAGACTCCAAGAAAGAGACCCAGTACTTC	CATPDSKKETQYF
TRBV4-1	-	TRBD2	TRBJ2-5	TGCGCCAGCAGCCCAGTACTACTAGCGGACCAAGAGACCCAGTACTTC	CASSPVLLADQETQYF
TRBV5-4	-	-	TRBJ2-3	TGTGCCAGCAGGGAAGGGGGAGAGAGCACAGATACGCAGTATTTT	CASREGGESTDTQYF
TRBV5-6	-	-	TRBJ2-7	TGTGCCAGCAGCGGTAATGAGGGAATTTACGAGCAGTACTTC	CASSGNEGIYEQYF